This T cell receptor (beta chain) originates from a study of post-analysis software for immune sequencing data. Overall study context: Relapsing-remitting, secondary progressive and progressive-relapsing multiple sclerosis courses were included. Study results and limitations: A few TRBV segments, TRBV5-6, TRBV5-1 and TRBV20-1 among them, were found more frequent in patients than controls.

This CDR3 has 13 amino acids. The trim removed 6 bases at V and 2 bases at J, leaving 1 base unmatched. Germline V CDR1 and CDR2: MNHNY, SVGAGI (reference sequence). Prepared libraries of TCR beta cDNA carried unique molecular identifiers. The T cell input of roughly 0.9 to 11 million gave about half a million cDNA molecules. Each CDR3 protein is one row after TCRdb ran MiXCR on the PCR reads. The sample holds 450,000 to 650,000 distinct CDR3 sequences, roughly two fifths seen once. Points on this clonotype: Its target is not known.

The source of this sequence is a girl aged 10-17 years with multiple sclerosis. The V call is TRBV6-6, the J call TRBJ2-4; 7 bases align to TRBD1. Sequencing input: blood. The CDR3: CASRRGPKNIQYF. CDR3 nucleotide sequence: TGTGCCAGCAGGAGGGGGCCCAAAAACATTCAGTACTTC.